Sequencing of this T cell receptor (beta chain) was carried out in a study of blood T cell repertoires in COVID-19. Individuals aged roughly 18 to 95 years were recruited from about two dozen US areas. Assignment of participants to cohorts was predicated upon participant-reported clinical history. The CDR3 is 15 residues long. Trimming took 1 base from V and 3 from J; bases not matched to a gene: 4. Germline CDR1 is SGHTA and CDR2 is FQGTGA. TCRdb's table, derived via immunoSEQ multiplex PCR, lists solely in-frame clones and lacks some. This table holds roughly 130,000 clones, about four fifths found once.

The sequence came from a woman between 45 and 65 years old with acute COVID-19. The chain combines TRBV7-3 with TRBJ2-7, with 9 positions matching TRBD1. The material sequenced was PBMCs or T cells enriched from blood (not recorded which). The DNA of the CDR3 is TGTGCCAGCAGCTTAAGTGGGACAGGGCTCTACGAGCAGTACTTC. It specifies CASSLSGTGLYEQYF.